Below, 13 T cell receptor beta chains from the same sample are listed, as sequenced in a study of T cell responses to AZD1222 COVID-19 vaccine. Libraries were prepared by immunoSEQ multiplex PCR; TCRdb keeps only in-frame clonotypes and omits some of them. The sample contains about 67,000 clones, around 84% of which appear only once. The sample in question was peripheral blood, obtained on day 0 of AZD1222 vaccination. The receptors derive from an adult in good health.

This rearrangement joins TRBV7-9 to TRBJ2-1; a weak D match, TRBD1 (5 bases). The CDR3 totals 13 residues. Trimming stripped 1 base from V and 7 bases from J, with 8 bases between. Germline values: CDR1 SEHNR, CDR2 FQNEAQ (reference sequence). CDR3 protein: CASSLGQHNEQFF. CDR3 nucleotides: TGTGCCAGCAGCTTAGGACAGCATAATGAGCAGTTCTTC.

This clone is labeled as medium-sized. The DNA for the CDR3 is TGTGCCAGCAGTTTAGGGAGTGGCTACACCTTC. Protein product: CASSLGSGYTF. The chain is built from TRBV12-3 or TRBV12-4 and TRBJ1-2; D unresolved. The V end lost 1 base, the J end lost 7 bases, and 4 bases lay between the germline ends. There are 11 residues in the CDR3.

The DNA of the CDR3 is TGTGCCAGCAGGTCAATGCTGGGGGGGGCCAACGTCCTGACTTTC. This sequence encodes CASRSMLGGANVLTF. The chain employs TRBV27 and TRBJ2-6, with D uncertain. Germline-derived CDR1 and CDR2 are MNHEY and SMNVEV (reference sequence). Trimming removed 6 bases from V and 4 bases from J, with 13 bases in between. CDR3 length equals 15 residues. The full variable domain, completed using reference TRBV27 and TRBJ2-6, is EAQVTQNPRYLITVTGKKLTVTCSQNMNHEYMSWYRQDPGLGLRQIYYSMNVEVTDKGDVPEGYKVSRKEKRNFPLILESPSPNQTSLYFCASRSMLGGANVLTFGAGSRLTVL.

The chain links TRBV24-1 to TRBJ1-2; 9 bases agree with TRBD1. Trimming took 4 bases from V and 8 from J; bases not matched to a gene: 4. The CDR3 contains 13 residues. Germline V gives CDR1 KGHDR, CDR2 SFDVKD. DNA for the CDR3: TGTGCCACCAGTGAGAGGACAGGGGAAGGCTACACCTTC. This gives the protein CATSERTGEGYTF.

The J gene is TRBJ2-2, the V gene TRBV7-9, with 7 bases fitting TRBD2. The CDR3 is 16 residues long. Germline-derived CDR1 and CDR2 are SEHNR and FQNEAQ (reference sequence). The trim removed 0 bases at V and 5 bases at J, leaving 6 bases unmatched. The CDR3 DNA reads as TGTGCCAGCAGCTTAGCGGCGGGAGCTCGAACCGGGGAGCTGTTTTTT. It is translated as CASSLAAGARTGELFF.

The chain combines TRBV2 with TRBJ2-1; D gene ambiguous. Germline values: CDR1 SNHLY, CDR2 FYNNEI. Trimming stripped 2 bases from V and 5 bases from J, with 16 bases between. The CDR3 sequence is 16 residues long. CDR3 in amino acids: CASSEFVGAANNEQFF. Here the CDR3 DNA reads TGTGCCAGCAGTGAATTTGTGGGCGCCGCAAACAATGAGCAGTTCTTC.

The genes are TRBV27 and TRBJ2-1; 10 bases are shared with TRBD1. Germline CDR1 is MNHEY and CDR2 is SMNVEV (reference sequence). J lost 4 bases, V lost 3 bases, and 6 bases had no gene match. CDR3 length: 16 residues. CDR3 in DNA: TGTGCCAGCAGTTTGGACAGGGGGGTTTCATACAATGAGCAGTTCTTC. Translating gives CASSLDRGVSYNEQFF.

V usage is TRBV6-2 or TRBV6-3 and J usage is TRBJ1-5; 10 nucleotides line up with TRBD1. Germline V gene sequence: CDR1 MNHEY, CDR2 SVGEGT. Trimming cost V 2 bases and J 7 bases; bases outside gene matches: 5. The length of the CDR3 is 15 residues. The CDR3 sequence is CASSYGTGVRQPQHF. CDR3 DNA sequence: TGTGCCAGCAGTTACGGGACAGGGGTGCGCCAGCCCCAGCATTTT.

The chain uses TRBV5-5 and TRBJ1-1; D remains ambiguous. Trimming removed 0 bases at V and 7 bases at J, with 4 bases between. The CDR3 extends over 11 amino acids. CDR1 and CDR2 (germline): SGHKS, YYEKEE (reference sequence). The CDR3 region has the DNA TGTGCCAGCAGCTTGGAGGGTGAAGCTTTCTTT. Residues: CASSLEGEAFF.

The CDR3 nucleotides read TGTGCCAGCACTGGCTTCCGGGGCCGGGGAGAGACCCAGTACTTC. Translation: CASTGFRGRGETQYF. The V and J genes are TRBV7-2 and TRBJ2-5; D tentatively reads TRBD1 or TRBD2 (5 bases each). The CDR3 covers 15 residues. Trimming left V 7 bases short and J 4 bases short, with 19 bases between. CDR1 and CDR2 from the germline V gene are SGHTA and FQGNSA. Filled out from reference TRBV7-2 and TRBJ2-5, the complete variable domain reads GAGVSQSPSNKVTEKGKDVELRCDPISGHTALYWYRQSLGQGLEFLIYFQGNSAPDKSGLPSDRFSAERTGGSVSTLTIQRTQQEDSAVYLCASTGFRGRGETQYFGPGTRLLVL.

The chain joins TRBV7-2 to TRBJ2-1, with 8 bases that match TRBD2. V was clipped by 6 bases and J by 5 bases; unmatched bases: 3. The CDR3 consists of 13 residues. CDR1 is SGHTA, CDR2 FQGNSA, per germline. Here the CDR3 reads CASRGLGNNEQFF. In DNA form, the CDR3 reads TGTGCCAGCAGGGGACTAGGGAACAATGAGCAGTTCTTC.

V usage is TRBV4-2 and J usage is TRBJ2-6; no reliable D call. Germline CDR1 reads LGHNA; CDR2 reads YNFKEQ. The CDR3 has 15 residues. V was cut by 0 bases and J by 2 bases, with 5 bases left in between. The CDR3 DNA sequence: TGTGCCAGCAGCCAAGACAGCGCTGGGGCCAACGTCCTGACTTTC. This codes for CASSQDSAGANVLTF.

The chain joins TRBV28 to TRBJ1-5; D might be TRBD1 (5 bases). This CDR3 region has 12 residues. V was trimmed by 5 bases and J by 9 bases, leaving 11 bases between them. Germline V gives CDR1 MDHEN, CDR2 SYDVKM. The CDR3 protein is CASSPRGAPQHF. DNA of the CDR3: TGTGCCAGCAGTCCCCGGGGCGCGCCCCAGCATTTT.